This entry describes one T cell receptor (beta chain). Antigen: not known. Germline V gene sequence: CDR1 SGHTA, CDR2 FQGNSA. This CDR3 region has 13 residues. Trimming stripped 4 bases from V and 5 bases from J, with 11 bases between. Once obtained from cultured CD4+ T cells, the DNA was sequenced using the Oncomine TCR Beta short-read assay. Cultured CD4+ T cells were the source of extracted genomic DNA. TCRdb processed the PCR reads anew with MiXCR; each CDR3 protein has one entry. The sample holds under 25,000 distinct CDR3 sequences; about 44% are singletons and the top ten take 20% to 30%. This record belongs to a study of vaccination and CD4 T cells after COVID-19. Study outcomes and limitations: Relatively small numbers of convalescent patients were studied, with no early post-infection timepoints included.

Sample treatment: roughly 11-day PBMC culture with coronavirus spike peptide pools or control peptides (ViraFEST assay). Source: CD4+ T cells from blood, cultured in vitro, taken before SARS-CoV-2 vaccination. This receptor was taken from a human donor who had recovered from COVID-19. The rearrangement joins TRBV7-2 to TRBJ2-5; weak D call: TRBD2 (6 bases). The CDR3 reads CASSSGVLETQYF. The CDR3 DNA reads TGTGCCAGCAGCTCGGGGGTGTTGGAGACCCAGTACTTC.